This TCR beta chain appears in the sequencing data of a study of T cell repertoires in cytomegalovirus infection. TCRdb ran MiXCR on the reads and lists one entry per CDR3 protein. The top ten hold roughly 12% of the sample, which has 900,000 to 950,000 distinct CDR3 sequences, roughly 31% seen once. Notes on the study in general: HLA-C-restricted CMV clonotypes gave the most frequent clonotype in two of eight donors. Using cumulative public TCR beta family frequency, the authors identified those who carried CMV together with the relevant HLA.

With respect to this clonotype: Its antigen is still unknown.

Looked up from germline, CDR1 is WSHSY and CDR2 is SAAADI. V was pared by 7 bases and J by 3 bases, with 14 bases between. This CDR3 has 14 amino acids. The TCR sequence derives from a human donor in good health (CMV status not recorded). Some clones in this sample may be carry-over from other donors' samples. This material consisted of cultured CD8+ T cells from PBMCs, taken from culture after CMV antigen stimulation. The chain recombines TRBV10-2 with TRBJ2-3; no clear D. CDR3 residues: CASTLSKITDTQYF. CDR3 in DNA: TGCGCCAGCACCCTTTCCAAAATTACAGATACGCAGTATTTT.